The present TCR beta chain was sequenced within a study of somatic mutations in cytotoxic T cells in rheumatoid arthritis. Whole-study findings and limits: For about an eighth of the 65 patients, a single CD8+ clone accounted for more than 20% of CD8+ cells. An age-related increase in CD8+ clonality was seen in rheumatoid arthritis patients but not in healthy controls.

Of note for this clone: Its antigen is unidentified.

The data were produced by immunoSEQ multiplex PCR, yet TCRdb's version contains in-frame clones alone and is incomplete. The data contain thousands of clones, around three quarters of them singletons. Trimming at V came to 6 bases and at J to 0 bases, leaving 7 bases not matched to a gene. Per the germline V gene, CDR1 is SNHLY and CDR2 is FYNNEI. CDR3 length: 16 amino acids. The TCR originated in an adult with rheumatoid arthritis. This rearrangement joins TRBV2 to TRBJ2-2, with 7 bases lining up with TRBD1. The sequenced material came from CD8+ T cells sorted from blood. The CDR3 reads CASREFTGANTGELFF. Here the CDR3 DNA reads TGTGCCAGCAGGGAATTTACAGGGGCGAACACCGGGGAGCTGTTTTTT.